The clone carrying this T cell receptor (beta chain) was counted once. Germline values: CDR1 SGHNT, CDR2 YYREEE (reference sequence). Deletions cut 1 base from V and 5 bases from J, with 15 bases between. The CDR3 has 15 residues. Authors' analysis steps: Amplified reference gene primers provided the basis for estimating nucleated cell counts. TCRdb's copy holds only in-frame clones and misses some; the assay was immunoSEQ multiplex PCR. D and trimming come from the DNA, and the V and J calls and clone size come from that table. Here the sample spans roughly 350,000 clones, approximately 81% being singletons. The sample belongs to a study of blood T cell repertoires in COVID-19. Turning to the study itself: Sites in the United States, Italy and Spain provided acute and convalescent COVID-19 samples. The analysed material was cDNA or gDNA that came from T cells, B-cell-depleted T cells, or PBMCs.

The rearrangement uses TRBV5-4 and TRBJ2-5; D may be TRBD2 (6 bases). Sequenced sample: peripheral blood. The receptor comes from a young woman with acute or convalescent COVID-19. This chain's CDR3 is CASSLFEGGGETQYF. DNA for the CDR3: TGTGCCAGCAGCTTGTTCGAGGGAGGAGGCGAGACCCAGTACTTC.